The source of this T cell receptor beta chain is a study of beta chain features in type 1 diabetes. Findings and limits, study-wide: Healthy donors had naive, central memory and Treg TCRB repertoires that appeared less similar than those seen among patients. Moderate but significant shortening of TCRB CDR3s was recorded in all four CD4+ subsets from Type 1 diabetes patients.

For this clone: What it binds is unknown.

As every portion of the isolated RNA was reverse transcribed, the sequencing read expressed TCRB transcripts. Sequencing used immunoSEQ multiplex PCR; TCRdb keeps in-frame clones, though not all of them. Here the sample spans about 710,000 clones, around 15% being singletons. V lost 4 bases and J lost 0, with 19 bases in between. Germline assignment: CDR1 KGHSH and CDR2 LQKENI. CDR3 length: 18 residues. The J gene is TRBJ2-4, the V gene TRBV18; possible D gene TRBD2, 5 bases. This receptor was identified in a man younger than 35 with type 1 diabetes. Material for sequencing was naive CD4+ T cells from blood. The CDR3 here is CASSLASQSNLAKNIQYF. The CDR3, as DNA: TGTGCCAGCTCACTGGCTAGCCAATCGAACCTAGCCAAAAACATTCAGTACTTC.